The 23 T cell receptor beta chains given below trace back to one sample, sequenced in a study of shared clonotypes between healthy human individuals. Here immunoSEQ multiplex PCR was the method, and the copy in TCRdb shows in-frame clones only, minus some. The data contain 950,000 to 1,200,000 clones, 70% to 85% of them seen just once; the ten biggest clones take up 0.85% to 1%. The sample consisted of memory CD4+ T cells from PBMCs. Subset here: CD45RA-negative fraction. Every receptor here comes from a man aged 18 to 35 in good health. Some clones in this sample may be carry-over from other donors' samples.

The chain couples TRBV30 to TRBJ2-5; D might be TRBD1 (6 bases). Germline lookup yields CDR1 GTSNPN and CDR2 SVGIG (reference sequence). CDR3 length equals 13 residues. V was trimmed by 3 bases and J by 2 bases, leaving 10 bases between them. CDR3 loop: CAWRNRGQETQYF. CDR3 DNA: TGTGCCTGGAGGAATAGGGGGCAAGAGACCCAGTACTTC.

J is TRBJ2-3 and V is TRBV25-1; TRBD1 aligns across 10 bases. This CDR3 is built from 16 residues. CDR1 and CDR2 from the germline V gene are MGHDK and SYGVNS. Trimming took 1 base from V and 3 from J; bases not matched to a gene: 4. The DNA of the CDR3 is TGTGCCAGCAGTGAATGGACAGGGGGGCATACAGATACGCAGTATTTT. Translated: CASSEWTGGHTDTQYF.

The rearrangement uses TRBV28 and TRBJ1-1; D is uncertain. Trimming took off 5 bases at V and 5 bases at J, with 9 bases between the two ends. This CDR3 has 12 amino acids. CDR1 MDHEN and CDR2 SYDVKM come from the germline V gene. CDR3 residues: CASSIAETEAFF. The CDR3 DNA reads as TGTGCCAGCAGTATTGCCGAGACTGAAGCTTTCTTT. Looking up the rest from reference TRBV28 and TRBJ1-1 gives the full variable domain: DVKVTQSSRYLVKRTGEKVFLECVQDMDHENMFWYRQDPGLGLRLIYFSYDVKMKEKGDIPEGYSVSREKKERFSLILESASTNQTSMYLCASSIAETEAFFGQGTRLTVV.

Concerning this clone itself: A junction end diverges from the germline sequence, so it may reflect a read error. This chain uses TRBV5-1 with TRBJ1-1, with D perhaps TRBD1 (5 bases). CDR3 length: 14 amino acids. Germline CDR1 SGHRS, CDR2 YFSETQ. CDR3 in DNA: TGTGCCAGCAGCTTGCGGGGGGTGAACACTGAAGCTTTCTTT. Its translation is CASSLRGVNTEAFF.

This clone was found many times. The chain combines TRBV12-5 with TRBJ2-5; no reliable D call. V was shortened by 1 base and J by 4 bases, with 10 bases between the two germline ends. This CDR3 has 14 amino acids. Germline V gene sequence: CDR1 LGHNT, CDR2 FRNRAP. The CDR3 bases are TGTGCTAGTGGTTTGGGGGAAAGTCGAGAGACCCAGTACTTC. It translates to CASGLGESRETQYF. The full variable domain, in which reference TRBV12-5 and TRBJ2-5 provide the parts outside the CDR3, is DARVTQTPRHKVTEMGQEVTMRCQPILGHNTVFWYRQTMMQGLELLAYFRNRAPLDDSGMPKDRFSAEMPDATLATLKIQPSEPRDSAVYFCASGLGESRETQYFGPGTRLLVL.

Concerning this clone itself: With a far larger clone one base away, a read error is the likely cause. The genes are TRBV30 and TRBJ2-1; D gene uncertain. Germline lookup yields CDR1 GTSNPN and CDR2 SVGIG (reference sequence). CDR3 length equals 12 residues. Trimming removed 1 base at V and 9 bases at J, with 10 bases between. The DNA for the CDR3 is TGTGCCTGGAGTGACACGAGCCTTGAGCAGTTCTTC. As protein: CAWSDTSLEQFF.

This chain links TRBV18 with TRBJ1-1; 11 positions agree with TRBD1. After removal of 4 bases from V and 7 bases from J, the junction contained 11 bases not matched to a gene. There are 16 residues in the CDR3. Looked up from germline, CDR1 is KGHSH and CDR2 is LQKENI. The CDR3 DNA reads as TGTGCCAGCTCACTCTCGATGGACAGGGGGCAAAGTGAAGCTTTCTTT. Translating it yields CASSLSMDRGQSEAFF.

The chain couples TRBV12-5 to TRBJ2-1; D is unresolved. CDR1 and CDR2 (germline): LGHNT, FRNRAP. This CDR3 spans 14 amino acids. Between the trimmed V and J ends, which lost 4 bases and 2 bases, there was a span of 9 bases. This chain's CDR3 is CASGSGGTYNEQFF. In DNA form, the CDR3 reads TGTGCTAGTGGTTCGGGCGGAACCTACAATGAGCAGTTCTTC.

The V call is TRBV6-1, the J call TRBJ1-2; D not resolved. The germline gives CDR1 MNHNS, CDR2 SASEGT. The V end lost 0 bases, the J end lost 3 bases, and 8 bases lay between the germline ends. The CDR3 extends over 14 amino acids. Here the CDR3 DNA reads TGTGCCAGCAGTGAAGCGAGAGCAGACTATGGCTACACCTTC. Translated: CASSEARADYGYTF.

A few counts support this clone. This rearrangement joins TRBV9 to TRBJ1-2, with D possibly being TRBD1 (5 bases). Trimming took 3 bases from V and 3 from J, leaving 12 bases between them. Germline CDR1 is SGDLS and CDR2 is YYNGEE. This CDR3 region has 14 residues. The CDR3 nucleotides read TGTGCCAGCAGCGCCGGACATTGGCACTATGGCTACACCTTC. Protein: CASSAGHWHYGYTF. Looking up the rest from reference TRBV9 and TRBJ1-2 gives the full variable domain: DSGVTQTPKHLITATGQRVTLRCSPRSGDLSVYWYQQSLDQGLQFLIQYYNGEERAKGNILERFSAQQFPDLHSELNLSSLELGDSALYFCASSAGHWHYGYTFGSGTRLTVV.

The chain combines TRBV7-2 with TRBJ2-5; the D gene is possibly TRBD1 (5 bases). Germline V gives CDR1 SGHTA, CDR2 FQGNSA. The CDR3 spans 17 residues. V lost 5 bases to trimming and J lost 2 bases, with 21 bases between them. CDR3 amino acids: CASSPFRNGAQQETQYF. The DNA of the CDR3 is TGTGCCAGCAGCCCATTCCGGAATGGGGCCCAGCAAGAGACCCAGTACTTC.

This chain uses TRBV5-1 with TRBJ2-2; TRBD1 might be the D (6 bases). The CDR3 runs to 15 residues. Trimming removed 4 bases from V and 4 bases from J, with 14 bases in between. Looked up from germline, CDR1 is SGHRS and CDR2 is YFSETQ. The CDR3 spells CASSMGASGTGELFF. Written as DNA, the CDR3 is TGCGCCAGCAGCATGGGGGCTTCGGGCACCGGGGAGCTGTTTTTT.

This clone has a single count. This may come from a read error, since a much larger clone is one base off. The chain employs TRBV2 and TRBJ2-1; no clear D. The CDR3 contains 11 residues. V was pared by 6 bases and J by 3 bases, with 3 bases between. Germline lookup yields CDR1 SNHLY and CDR2 FYNNEI. CDR3 sequence reads: CASRYYNEQFF. CDR3 coding DNA: TGTGCCAGCAGGTACTACAATGAGCAGTTCTTC.

The chain is built from TRBV5-1 and TRBJ2-1; D remains ambiguous. With 6 bases removed from V and 2 bases from J, the gap between germline ends came to 15 bases. The CDR3 loop spans 15 amino acids. The V gene's germline CDR1 is SGHRS and CDR2 YFSETQ. This CDR3 is CASTTAALPYNEQFF. CDR3 bases: TGCGCCAGCACAACGGCCGCCCTCCCCTACAATGAGCAGTTCTTC.

V is TRBV9 and J is TRBJ1-3; D is possibly TRBD1 (5 bases). Germline assignment: CDR1 SGDLS and CDR2 YYNGEE. There are 15 residues in the CDR3. V lost 4 bases, J lost 0 bases, and 11 bases lay in between. The CDR3 DNA sequence: TGTGCCAGCAGCAAAGGGGTGAGCTCTGGAAACACCATATATTTT. It translates to CASSKGVSSGNTIYF.

The chain is built from TRBV20-1 and TRBJ1-5; D ambiguous. This CDR3 has 11 residues. V was cut by 6 bases and J by 7 bases, with 10 bases left in between. Germline V gene data show CDR1 as DFQATT and CDR2 as SNEGSKA (reference sequence). This CDR3 reads CSAHVGQPQHF. CDR3 bases: TGCAGTGCCCACGTGGGACAGCCCCAGCATTTT.

In the case of this clone: Different DNA sequences within this sample yield the same CDR3. The rearrangement joins TRBV6-5 to TRBJ2-2, with 8 bases lining up with TRBD1. The CDR3 runs 15 residues. CDR1 and CDR2 (germline): MNHEY, SVGAGI. Trimming at V came to 6 bases and at J to 1 base, leaving 4 bases not matched to a gene. CDR3 sequence reads: CASSRQGLNTGELFF. In nucleotides, the CDR3 is TGTGCCAGCAGCCGACAGGGGCTGAACACCGGGGAGCTGTTTTTT.

This clone has more than one count but fewer than ten. The chain has TRBV30 and TRBJ2-4; D ambiguous. The CDR3 is 16 amino acids. Germline CDR1 reads GTSNPN; CDR2 reads SVGIG (reference sequence). Trimming left V 2 bases short and J 0 bases short, with 14 bases between. The CDR3 protein is CAWSTSSNLAKNIQYF. The DNA for the CDR3 is TGTGCCTGGAGTACATCTAGTAACCTAGCCAAAAACATTCAGTACTTC. Using reference TRBV30 and TRBJ2-4 for the parts outside the CDR3, the full variable domain is SQTIHQWPATLVQPVGSPLSLECTVEGTSNPNLYWYRQAAGRGLQLLFYSVGIGQISSEVPQNLSASRPQDRQFILSSKKLLLSDSGFYLCAWSTSSNLAKNIQYFGAGTRLSVL.

This clone was observed once. The chain combines TRBV13 with TRBJ2-3; TRBD2 matches at 14 bases. The CDR3 totals 22 residues. Germline V lookup: CDR1 PRHDT, CDR2 FYEKMQ (reference sequence). Trimming removed 2 bases from V and 4 bases from J; junction bases left unmatched: 20. The CDR3 reads CASSLRQYTGGLAGGVADTQYF. CDR3 sequence (DNA): TGTGCCAGCAGCTTAAGGCAATATACAGGAGGACTAGCGGGAGGCGTGGCAGATACGCAGTATTTT. Based on the CDR3 plus reference TRBV13 and TRBJ2-3, the full variable domain is AAGVIQSPRHLIKEKRETATLKCYPIPRHDTVYWYQQGPGQDPQFLISFYEKMQSDKGSIPDRFSAQQFSDYHSELNMSSLELGDSALYFCASSLRQYTGGLAGGVADTQYFGPGTRLTVL.

On this clone: This sample includes further DNA sequences coding for the same CDR3. The chain uses TRBV7-9 and TRBJ2-5; D may be TRBD1 (6 bases). The CDR3 length is 14 residues. Trimming left V 5 bases short and J 2 bases short, with 12 bases between. Germline values: CDR1 SEHNR, CDR2 FQNEAQ (reference sequence). The CDR3 sequence: CASSPRTVQETQYF. The CDR3 DNA reads as TGTGCCAGCAGCCCCCGGACAGTACAAGAGACCCAGTACTTC.

About this clone: Being one base from a much bigger clone, this may be a read error. Distinct nucleotide sequences in the sample also encode this CDR3. The chain combines TRBV6-6 with TRBJ1-1; D is unresolved. In germline, CDR1 is MNHNY, CDR2 SVGAGI (reference sequence). The CDR3 is made up of 9 amino acids. CDR3 sequence: CASSSEAFF. Here the CDR3 DNA reads TGTGCCAGCAGTTCTGAGGCTTTCTTT.

This clone was observed a few times. The chain has TRBV15 and TRBJ1-5, with TRBD1 as a possible D gene (5 bases). CDR3 length: 15 amino acids. Trimming removed 5 bases from V and 4 bases from J, with 15 bases in between. Germline-derived CDR1 and CDR2 are LNHNV and YYDKDF (reference sequence). The CDR3 here is CATSGQGSSNQPQHF. CDR3 nucleotides: TGTGCCACCAGCGGGCAGGGTAGTAGTAATCAGCCCCAGCATTTT.

This rearrangement joins TRBV9 to TRBJ2-3, with no clear D. CDR1 and CDR2 from the germline V gene are SGDLS and YYNGEE. With 1 base removed from V and 2 bases from J, the gap between germline ends came to 5 bases. This CDR3 contains 13 residues. The CDR3 nucleotides read TGTGCCAGCAGCGTACGTGACACAGATACGCAGTATTTT. This sequence encodes CASSVRDTDTQYF. The full variable domain, in which reference TRBV9 and TRBJ2-3 provide the parts outside the CDR3, is DSGVTQTPKHLITATGQRVTLRCSPRSGDLSVYWYQQSLDQGLQFLIQYYNGEERAKGNILERFSAQQFPDLHSELNLSSLELGDSALYFCASSVRDTDTQYFGPGTRLTVL.